This TCR beta chain was obtained from a study of blood T cell repertoires in COVID-19. Overall study: Some COVID-19 samples were acute and others convalescent; all came from the United States, Italy and Spain.

CDR1 SNHLY and CDR2 FYNNEI come from the germline V gene. The CDR3 has 14 amino acids. The ends were cut back, 7 bases at V and 0 bases at J, with 12 bases in the middle. In the authors' methods: Estimation of nucleated cell counts relied on the amplification of reference gene primers. Clones were sequenced by immunoSEQ multiplex PCR, and TCRdb holds only the in-frame ones, with some missing. The V and J calls and clone size are taken from that table; D and trimming were inferred from the DNA. The profile shows some 98,000 clones, approximately 84% of them singletons. The rearrangement joins TRBV2 to TRBJ1-1; D is unclear. This TCR derives from a man in his 70s with acute or convalescent COVID-19. The sequencing input was peripheral blood. As DNA, the CDR3 is TGTGCCAGCATCCAGACTCTTGTGAACACTGAAGCTTTCTTT. Translating gives CASIQTLVNTEAFF.